This TCR beta chain was retrieved from a study of OX40 agonist ivuxolimab in advanced cancers. Clones were read by immunoSEQ multiplex PCR, and TCRdb kept only the in-frame ones, dropping some. Altogether about 19,000 clones are present, around 70% being singletons, with the ten largest covering around 26%. V lost 2 bases and J 8 bases, leaving 12 bases between the germline ends. The germline V gene has CDR1 MNHEY and CDR2 SVGAGI. The CDR3 covers 14 residues. Systemic immunosuppression or a history of autoimmune disease excluded patients. The investigators sampled blood at baseline, at cycle 4 day 1, and at cycle 7 day 1.

The chain links TRBV6-5 to TRBJ1-4, with TRBD1 as a possible D gene (6 bases). Sequenced material: CD4+ or CD8+ T cells sorted from blood, taken in a trial of the OX40 agonist ivuxolimab. The sequence derives from an adult with an advanced solid tumor such as melanoma, head and neck, liver or kidney cancer. DNA of the CDR3: TGTGCCAGCAGTTACACAGGGAAGGCGGAAAAACTGTTTTTT. Protein: CASSYTGKAEKLFF.